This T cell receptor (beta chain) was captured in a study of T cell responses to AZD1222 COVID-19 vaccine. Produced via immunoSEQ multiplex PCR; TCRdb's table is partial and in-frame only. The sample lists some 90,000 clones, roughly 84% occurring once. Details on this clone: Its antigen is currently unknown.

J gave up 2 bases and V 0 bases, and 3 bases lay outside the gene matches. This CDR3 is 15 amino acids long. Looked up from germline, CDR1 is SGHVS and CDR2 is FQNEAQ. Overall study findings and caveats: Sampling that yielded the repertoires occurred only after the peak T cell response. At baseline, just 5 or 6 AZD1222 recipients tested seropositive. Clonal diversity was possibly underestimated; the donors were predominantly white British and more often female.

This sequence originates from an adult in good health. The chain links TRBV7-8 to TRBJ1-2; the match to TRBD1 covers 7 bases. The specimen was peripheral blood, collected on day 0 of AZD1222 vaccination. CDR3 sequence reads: CASSLAQDRNYGYTF. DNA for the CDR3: TGTGCCAGCAGCTTAGCCCAGGACAGGAACTATGGCTACACCTTC.